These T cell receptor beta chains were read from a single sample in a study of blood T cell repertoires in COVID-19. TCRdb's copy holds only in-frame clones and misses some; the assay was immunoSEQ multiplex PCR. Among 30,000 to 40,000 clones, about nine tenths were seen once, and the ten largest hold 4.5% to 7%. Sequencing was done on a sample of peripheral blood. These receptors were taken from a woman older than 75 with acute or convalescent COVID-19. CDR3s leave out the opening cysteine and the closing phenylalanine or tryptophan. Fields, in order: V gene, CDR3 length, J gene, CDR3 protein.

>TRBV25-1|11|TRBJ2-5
ASGQGWGETQY
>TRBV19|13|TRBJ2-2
ASTLDRTRTGELF
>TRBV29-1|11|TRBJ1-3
SVIDRAGNTIY
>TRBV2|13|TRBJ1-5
ASSLGQGNNQPQH
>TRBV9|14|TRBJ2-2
ASSPQSGTNTGELF
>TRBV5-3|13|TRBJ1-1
ARSCPGTENTEAF
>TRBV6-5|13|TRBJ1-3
ASSYLRRGGNTIY
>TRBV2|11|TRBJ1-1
ASTLGGDTEAF
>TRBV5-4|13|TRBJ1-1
ASSLWDRGKTEAF
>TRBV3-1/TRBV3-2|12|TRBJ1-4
ASSQPDRGGKLF
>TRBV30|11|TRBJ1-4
AWSVQGNEKLF
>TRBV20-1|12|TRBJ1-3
SASTGTGGNTIY
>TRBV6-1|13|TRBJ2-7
ASSEPGTGSYEQY
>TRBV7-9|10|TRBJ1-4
AVDTTNEKLF
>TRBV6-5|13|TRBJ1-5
ASTRGQIGNQPQH
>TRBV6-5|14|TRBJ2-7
ASSYSYRRSYYEQY
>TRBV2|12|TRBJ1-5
ASSGVYSNQPQH
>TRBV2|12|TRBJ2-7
ASSGGQIYYEQY
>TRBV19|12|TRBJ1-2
ASTPLGDNYGYT
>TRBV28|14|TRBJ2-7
ASSPLLAGPLYEQY
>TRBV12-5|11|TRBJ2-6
ASALSGANVLT
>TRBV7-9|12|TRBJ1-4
ASSPGGFNEKLF
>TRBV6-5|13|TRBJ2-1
ASSLQRGGYNEQF
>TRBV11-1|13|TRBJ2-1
ASSSTSQSSNEQF
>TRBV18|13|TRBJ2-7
ASSQMTSGGSEQY
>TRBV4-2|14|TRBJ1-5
ASSQVQGDWNQPQH
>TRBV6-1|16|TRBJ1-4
ASSGIPGQGTTNEKLF
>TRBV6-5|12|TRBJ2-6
ASSPGYGANVLT
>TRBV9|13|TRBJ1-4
ASSVGGHGGEKLF
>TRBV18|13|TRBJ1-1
ASSPFGTTNTEAF
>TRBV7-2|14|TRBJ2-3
ASSLVAGSRGDTQY
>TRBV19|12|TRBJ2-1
ASTAGGRYNEQF
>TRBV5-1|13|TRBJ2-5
ASSPTSGGGETQY
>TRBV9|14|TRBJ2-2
ASSVGGTGGAGELF
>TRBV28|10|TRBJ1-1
ATGQRATEAF
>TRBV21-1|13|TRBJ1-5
ASTKDRGGNQPQH
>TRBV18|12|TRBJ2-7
ASSPDQGVGEQY
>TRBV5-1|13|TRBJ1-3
ASSLGGTSGNTIY
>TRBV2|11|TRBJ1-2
ASSPDRGYGYT
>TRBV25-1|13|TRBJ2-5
ASSARGGWEETQY
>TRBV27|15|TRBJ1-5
ASLRSYSRSNNQPQH